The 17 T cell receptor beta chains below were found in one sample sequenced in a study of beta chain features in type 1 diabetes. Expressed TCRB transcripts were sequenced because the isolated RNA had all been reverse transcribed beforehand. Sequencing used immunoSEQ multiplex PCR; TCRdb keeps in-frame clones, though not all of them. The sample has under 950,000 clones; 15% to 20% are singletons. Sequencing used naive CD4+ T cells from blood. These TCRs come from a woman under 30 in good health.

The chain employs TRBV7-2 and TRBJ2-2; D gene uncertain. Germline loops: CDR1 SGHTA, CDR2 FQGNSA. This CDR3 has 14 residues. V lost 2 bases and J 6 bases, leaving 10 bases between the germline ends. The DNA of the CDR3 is TGTGCCAGCAGCTTATTTCAAGGAGCCGGGGAGCTGTTTTTT. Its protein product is CASSLFQGAGELFF.

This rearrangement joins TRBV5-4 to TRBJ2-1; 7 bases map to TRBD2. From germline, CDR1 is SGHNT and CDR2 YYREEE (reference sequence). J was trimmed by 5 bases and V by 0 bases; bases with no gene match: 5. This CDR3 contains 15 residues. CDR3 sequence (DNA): TGTGCCAGCAGCTTGGGGCTAGCGGATGACAATGAGCAGTTCTTC. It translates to CASSLGLADDNEQFF.

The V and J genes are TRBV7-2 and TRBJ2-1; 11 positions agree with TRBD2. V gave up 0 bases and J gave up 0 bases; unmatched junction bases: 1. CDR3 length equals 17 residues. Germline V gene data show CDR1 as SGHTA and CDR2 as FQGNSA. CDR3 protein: CASSLATSGTSYNEQFF. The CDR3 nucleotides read TGTGCCAGCAGCTTAGCGACTAGCGGGACCTCCTACAATGAGCAGTTCTTC.

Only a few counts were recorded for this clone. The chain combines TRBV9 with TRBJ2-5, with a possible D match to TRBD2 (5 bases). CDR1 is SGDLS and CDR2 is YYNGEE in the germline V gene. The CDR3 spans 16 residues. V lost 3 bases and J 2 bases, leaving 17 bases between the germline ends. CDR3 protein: CASSARGLAAQETQYF. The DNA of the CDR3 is TGTGCCAGCAGCGCCCGGGGTTTGGCGGCGCAAGAGACCCAGTACTTC.

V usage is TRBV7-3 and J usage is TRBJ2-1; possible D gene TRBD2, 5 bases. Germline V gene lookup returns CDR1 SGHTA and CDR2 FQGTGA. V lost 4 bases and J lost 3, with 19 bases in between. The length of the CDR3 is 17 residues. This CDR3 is CASSSPGGSGGYNEQFF. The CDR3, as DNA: TGTGCCAGCAGCTCTCCCGGCGGGTCAGGAGGCTACAATGAGCAGTTCTTC.

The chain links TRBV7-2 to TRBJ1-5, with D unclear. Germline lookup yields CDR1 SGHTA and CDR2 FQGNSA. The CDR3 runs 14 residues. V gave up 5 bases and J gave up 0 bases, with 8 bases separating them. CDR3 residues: CASSAFGSNQPQHF. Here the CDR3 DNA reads TGTGCCAGCAGCGCCTTCGGTAGCAATCAGCCCCAGCATTTT.

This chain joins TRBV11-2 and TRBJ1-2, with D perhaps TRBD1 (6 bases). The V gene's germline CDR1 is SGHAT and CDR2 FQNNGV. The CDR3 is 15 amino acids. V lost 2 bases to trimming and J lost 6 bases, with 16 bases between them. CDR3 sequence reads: CASSLLGTRTDGYTF. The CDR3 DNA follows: TGTGCCAGCAGCTTATTAGGGACAAGAACTGATGGCTACACCTTC.

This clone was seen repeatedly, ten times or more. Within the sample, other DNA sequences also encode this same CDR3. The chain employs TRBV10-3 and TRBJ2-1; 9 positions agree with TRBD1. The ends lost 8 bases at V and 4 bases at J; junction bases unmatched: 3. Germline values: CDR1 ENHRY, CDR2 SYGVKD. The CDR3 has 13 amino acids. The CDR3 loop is CAIGGTGYNEQFF. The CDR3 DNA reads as TGTGCCATCGGAGGGACAGGGTACAATGAGCAGTTCTTC.

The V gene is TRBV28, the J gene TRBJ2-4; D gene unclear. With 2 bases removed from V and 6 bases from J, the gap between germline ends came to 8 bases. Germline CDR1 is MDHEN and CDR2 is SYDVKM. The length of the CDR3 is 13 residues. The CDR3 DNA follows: TGTGCCAGCAGTTTACAGCCCCCAAACATTCAGTACTTC. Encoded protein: CASSLQPPNIQYF.

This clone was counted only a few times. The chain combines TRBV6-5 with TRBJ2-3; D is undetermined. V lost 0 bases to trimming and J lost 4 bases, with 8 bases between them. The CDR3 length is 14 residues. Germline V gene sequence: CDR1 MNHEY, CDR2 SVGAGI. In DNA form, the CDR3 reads TGTGCCAGCAGTTACTCAGGGTACCCAGATACGCAGTATTTT. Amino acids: CASSYSGYPDTQYF.

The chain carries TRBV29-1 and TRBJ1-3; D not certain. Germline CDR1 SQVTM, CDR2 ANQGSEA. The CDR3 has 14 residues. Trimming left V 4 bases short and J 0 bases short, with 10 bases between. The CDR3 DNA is TGCAGCGTTGGCGGCCCGGACTCTGGAAACACCATATATTTT. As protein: CSVGGPDSGNTIYF. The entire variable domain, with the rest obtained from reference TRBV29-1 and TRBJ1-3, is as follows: SAVISQKPSRDICQRGTSLTIQCQVDSQVTMMFWYRQQPGQSLTLIATANQGSEATYESGFVIDKFPISRPNLTFSTLTVSNMSPEDSSIYLCSVGGPDSGNTIYFGEGSWLTVV.

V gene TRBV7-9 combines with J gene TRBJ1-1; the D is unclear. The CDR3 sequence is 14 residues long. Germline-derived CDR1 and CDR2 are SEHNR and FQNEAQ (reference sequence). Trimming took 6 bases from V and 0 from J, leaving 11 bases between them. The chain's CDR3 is CASRSEFMNTEAFF. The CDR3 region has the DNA TGTGCCAGCAGATCCGAGTTCATGAACACTGAAGCTTTCTTT.

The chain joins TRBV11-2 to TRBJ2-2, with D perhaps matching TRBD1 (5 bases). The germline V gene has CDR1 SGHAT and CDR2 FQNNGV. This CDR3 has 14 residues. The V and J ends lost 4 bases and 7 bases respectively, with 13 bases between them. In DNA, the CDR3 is TGTGCCAGCAGCTCCCAGGCAGGGCTCGGGGAGCTGTTTTTT. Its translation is CASSSQAGLGELFF.

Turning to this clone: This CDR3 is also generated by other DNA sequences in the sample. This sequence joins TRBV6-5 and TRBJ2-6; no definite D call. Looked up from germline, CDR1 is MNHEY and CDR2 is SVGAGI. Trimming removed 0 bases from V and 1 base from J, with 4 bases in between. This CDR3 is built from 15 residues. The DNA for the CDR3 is TGTGCCAGCAGTTACTCCCCGTCTGGGGCCAACGTCCTGACTTTC. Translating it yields CASSYSPSGANVLTF.

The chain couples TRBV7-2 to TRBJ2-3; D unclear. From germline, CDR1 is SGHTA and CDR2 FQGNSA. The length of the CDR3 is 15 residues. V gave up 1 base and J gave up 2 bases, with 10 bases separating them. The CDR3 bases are TGTGCCAGCAGCTTAGGGGATATTCCCACAGATACGCAGTATTTT. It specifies CASSLGDIPTDTQYF.

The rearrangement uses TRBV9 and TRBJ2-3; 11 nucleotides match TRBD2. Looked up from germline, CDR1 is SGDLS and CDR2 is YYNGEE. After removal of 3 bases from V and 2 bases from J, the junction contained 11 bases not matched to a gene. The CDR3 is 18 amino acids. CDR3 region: CASSEPRLAGPTTDTQYF. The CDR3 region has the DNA TGTGCCAGCAGCGAACCGAGACTAGCGGGACCCACCACAGATACGCAGTATTTT.

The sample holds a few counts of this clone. CDR3 region: CASRAATGLAYGYTF. CDR3 sequence (DNA): TGTGCCAGCAGGGCGGCGACAGGACTCGCCTATGGCTACACCTTC. This chain joins TRBV2 and TRBJ1-2, with a possible D match to TRBD1 (6 bases). CDR3 size: 15 residues. Trimming removed 6 bases at V and 4 bases at J, with 18 bases between. Germline CDR1 SNHLY, CDR2 FYNNEI.